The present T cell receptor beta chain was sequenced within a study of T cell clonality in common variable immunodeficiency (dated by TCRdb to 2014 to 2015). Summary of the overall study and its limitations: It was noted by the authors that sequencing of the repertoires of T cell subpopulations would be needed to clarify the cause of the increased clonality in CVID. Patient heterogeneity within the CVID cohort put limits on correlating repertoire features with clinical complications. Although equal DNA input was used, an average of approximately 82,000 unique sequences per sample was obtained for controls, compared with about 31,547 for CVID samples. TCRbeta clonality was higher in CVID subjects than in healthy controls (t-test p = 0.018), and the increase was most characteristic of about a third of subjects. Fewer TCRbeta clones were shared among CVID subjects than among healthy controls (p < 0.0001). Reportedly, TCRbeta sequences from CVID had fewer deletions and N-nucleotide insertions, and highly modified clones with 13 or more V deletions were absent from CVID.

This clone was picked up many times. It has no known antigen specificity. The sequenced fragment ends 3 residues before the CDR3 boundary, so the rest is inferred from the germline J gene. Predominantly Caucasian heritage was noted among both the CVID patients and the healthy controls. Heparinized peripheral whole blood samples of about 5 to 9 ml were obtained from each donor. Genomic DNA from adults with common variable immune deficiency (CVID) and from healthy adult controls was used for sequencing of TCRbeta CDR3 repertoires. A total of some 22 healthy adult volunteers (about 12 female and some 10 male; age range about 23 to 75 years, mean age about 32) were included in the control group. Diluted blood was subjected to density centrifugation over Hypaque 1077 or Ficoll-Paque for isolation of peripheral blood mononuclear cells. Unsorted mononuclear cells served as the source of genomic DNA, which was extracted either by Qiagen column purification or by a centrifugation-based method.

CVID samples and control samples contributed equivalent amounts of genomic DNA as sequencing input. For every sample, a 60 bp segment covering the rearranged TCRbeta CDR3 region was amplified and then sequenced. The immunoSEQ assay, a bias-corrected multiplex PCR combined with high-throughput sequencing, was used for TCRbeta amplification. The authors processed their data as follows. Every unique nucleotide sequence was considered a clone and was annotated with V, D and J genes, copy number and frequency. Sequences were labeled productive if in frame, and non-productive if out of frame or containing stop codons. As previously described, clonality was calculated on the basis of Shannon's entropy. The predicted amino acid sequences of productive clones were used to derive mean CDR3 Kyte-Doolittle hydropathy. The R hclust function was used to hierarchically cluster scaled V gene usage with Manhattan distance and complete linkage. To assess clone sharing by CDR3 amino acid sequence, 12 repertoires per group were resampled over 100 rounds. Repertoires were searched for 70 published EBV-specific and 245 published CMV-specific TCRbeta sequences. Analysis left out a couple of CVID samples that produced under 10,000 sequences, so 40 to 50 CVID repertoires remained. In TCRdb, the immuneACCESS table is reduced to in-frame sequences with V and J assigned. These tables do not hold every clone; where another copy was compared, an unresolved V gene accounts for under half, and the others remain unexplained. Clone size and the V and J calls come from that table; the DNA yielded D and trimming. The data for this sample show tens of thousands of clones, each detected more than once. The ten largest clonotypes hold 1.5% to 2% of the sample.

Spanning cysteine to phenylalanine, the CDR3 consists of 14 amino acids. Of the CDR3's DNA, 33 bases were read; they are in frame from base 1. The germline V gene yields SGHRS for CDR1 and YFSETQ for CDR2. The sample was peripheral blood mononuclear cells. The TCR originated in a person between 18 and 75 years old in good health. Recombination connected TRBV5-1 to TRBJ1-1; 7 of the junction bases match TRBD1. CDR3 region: CASSWGQPPPEAFF. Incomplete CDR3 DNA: TGCGCCAGCAGCTGGGGACAGCCTCCACCGGAA. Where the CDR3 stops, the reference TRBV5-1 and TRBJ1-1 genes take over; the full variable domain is KAGVTQTPRYLIKTRGQQVTLSCSPISGHRSVSWYQQTPGQGLQFLFEYFSETQRNKGNFPGRFSGRQFSNSRSEMNVSTLELGDSALYLCASSWGQPPPEAFFGQGTRLTVV.